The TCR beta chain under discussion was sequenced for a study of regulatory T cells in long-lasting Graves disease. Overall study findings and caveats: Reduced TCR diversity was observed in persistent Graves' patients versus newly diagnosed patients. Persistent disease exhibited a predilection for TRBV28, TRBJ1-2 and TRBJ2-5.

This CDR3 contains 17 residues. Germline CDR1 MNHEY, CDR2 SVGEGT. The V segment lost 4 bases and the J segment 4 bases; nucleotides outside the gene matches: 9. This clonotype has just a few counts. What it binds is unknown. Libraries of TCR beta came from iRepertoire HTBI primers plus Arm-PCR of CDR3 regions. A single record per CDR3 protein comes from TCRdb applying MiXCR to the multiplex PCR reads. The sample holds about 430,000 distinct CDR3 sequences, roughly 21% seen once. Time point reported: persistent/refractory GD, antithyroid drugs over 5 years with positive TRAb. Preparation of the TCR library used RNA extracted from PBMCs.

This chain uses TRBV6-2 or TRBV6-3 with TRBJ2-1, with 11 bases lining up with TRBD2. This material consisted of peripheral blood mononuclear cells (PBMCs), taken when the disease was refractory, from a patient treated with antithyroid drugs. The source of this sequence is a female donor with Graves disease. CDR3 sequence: CASSLGPGTSGYNEQFF. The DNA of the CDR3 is TGTGCCAGCAGTTTGGGACCCGGGACTAGCGGTTACAATGAGCAGTTCTTC.